This T cell receptor (beta chain) was documented in a study of T cell responses to AZD1222 COVID-19 vaccine. Overall study results and limits: Females outnumbered males among donors, who were mostly white British; clonal diversity was possibly underestimated. Baseline testing showed seropositivity in only a handful of AZD1222 recipients. Every sample of the repertoires postdated the peak T cell response.

This clone showed up just a few times. Its target is unknown. This same CDR3 is encoded by further DNA sequences in the sample. Some clones are missing from TCRdb's copy, which holds only in-frame ones; the method was immunoSEQ multiplex PCR. Seen here are 45,000 to 55,000 clones, around 80% observed once, and the top ten hold 20%. The specimen was peripheral blood, collected on day 0 of MenACWY control vaccination. This TCR was sampled from an adult in good health.

CDR3 nucleotide sequence: TGTGCCAGCAGCCTGGGACAGGGATTTTATAATTCACCCCTCCACTTT. Translated: CASSLGQGFYNSPLHF. The chain joins TRBV7-9 to TRBJ1-6; 9 bases match TRBD1. Germline lookup yields CDR1 SEHNR and CDR2 FQNEAQ (reference sequence). The CDR3 contains 16 residues. V trimming: 5 bases; J trimming: 4 bases; junction bases outside the gene matches: 6.